The 28 T cell receptor beta chains given below trace back to one sample, sequenced in a study of T cell responses to AZD1222 COVID-19 vaccine. Method: immunoSEQ multiplex PCR; TCRdb's copy keeps in-frame clones and lacks some. The sample holds 90,000 to 130,000 clones; about 94% are singletons and the top ten take about 3%. The sample consisted of peripheral blood, taken 28 days after the second AZD1222 dose. The source is an adult who received the AZD1222 COVID-19 vaccine.

The CDR3 loop is CASSEASGKNEQFF. CDR3 DNA: TGTGCCAGCAGTGAGGCTAGCGGGAAGAATGAGCAGTTCTTC. This chain connects TRBV6-1 to TRBJ2-1, with 9 nucleotides matching TRBD2. This CDR3 region has 14 residues. The germline V gene encodes CDR1 MNHNS and CDR2 SASEGT. V lost 3 bases, J lost 7 bases, and 4 bases stayed unmatched.

CDR3 residues: CASSPERSGGYTF. The CDR3 region has the DNA TGTGCCAGTAGCCCTGAAAGGTCCGGGGGCTACACCTTC. The chain has TRBV19 and TRBJ1-2; D gene uncertain. The CDR3 length is 13 residues. The germline V gene has CDR1 LNHDA and CDR2 SQIVND (reference sequence). Trimming removed 6 bases from V and 8 bases from J, with 16 bases in between.

This chain's CDR3 is CASTLDRFPLSNQPQHF. The CDR3 DNA sequence: TGTGCCAGTACCCTGGACAGATTCCCATTAAGCAATCAGCCCCAGCATTTT. V usage is TRBV19 and J usage is TRBJ1-5; possible D gene TRBD1, 6 bases. The V gene's germline CDR1 is LNHDA and CDR2 SQIVND (reference sequence). The CDR3 runs 17 residues. V was shortened by 7 bases and J by 1 base, with 20 bases between the two germline ends.

The chain recombines TRBV18 with TRBJ1-3; D is perhaps TRBD1 (5 bases). The CDR3 contains 13 residues. Germline loops: CDR1 KGHSH, CDR2 LQKENI. The germline V and J ends were trimmed by 6 bases and 2 bases, with 8 bases remaining between them. The DNA of the CDR3 is TGTGCCAGCTCCGGGACTGCTGGAAACACCATATATTTT. Protein product: CASSGTAGNTIYF.

This rearrangement joins TRBV5-6 to TRBJ2-3, with TRBD2 as a possible D gene (6 bases). Trimming took 4 bases from V and 12 from J, leaving 15 bases between them. Germline V gene data show CDR1 as SGHDT and CDR2 as YYEEEE. The CDR3 has 12 residues. The CDR3 spells CASSPPGRSQYF. In DNA, the CDR3 is TGTGCCAGCAGCCCCCCGGGGAGGTCCCAGTATTTT.

The V gene is TRBV5-4, the J gene TRBJ2-7; TRBD1 aligns across 9 bases. The junction had 8 bases not matched to a gene; V was cut back by 4 bases and J by 3 bases. The germline CDR1 and CDR2 sequences are SGHNT and YYREEE (reference sequence). The length of the CDR3 is 15 residues. CDR3 DNA: TGTGCCAGCAGCACCGGGGGACAGGGCAACTACGAGCAGTACTTC. Its protein is CASSTGGQGNYEQYF.

The chain joins TRBV6-5 to TRBJ2-2, with unresolved D. Germline loops: CDR1 MNHEY, CDR2 SVGAGI. The CDR3 covers 15 residues. Trimming left V 0 bases short and J 3 bases short, with 8 bases between. The CDR3 DNA sequence: TGTGCCAGCAGTTACTCCTATGCTGACACCGGGGAGCTGTTTTTT. Its protein is CASSYSYADTGELFF.

The chain couples TRBV7-9 to TRBJ1-1; no reliable D call. The CDR3 runs to 11 residues. V was trimmed by 6 bases and J by 5 bases, leaving 7 bases between them. Germline CDR1 and CDR2: SEHNR and FQNEAQ (reference sequence). The CDR3 sequence is CASRPATEAFF. The CDR3 bases are TGTGCCAGCAGGCCGGCTACTGAAGCTTTCTTT.

V gene TRBV6-5 combines with J gene TRBJ1-2; 10 bases are shared with TRBD1. The CDR3 extends over 13 amino acids. Looked up from germline, CDR1 is MNHEY and CDR2 is SVGAGI. V shed 7 bases and J 7 bases; nucleotides not matched to a gene: 6. CDR3 DNA: TGTGCCAGCACCAGGGGACAGGGGTTTGGCTACACCTTC. Its translation: CASTRGQGFGYTF.

The chain is built from TRBV18 and TRBJ2-2; D may correspond to TRBD1 or TRBD2 (6 bases each). This CDR3 region has 14 residues. Trimming took off 5 bases at V and 5 bases at J, with 12 bases between the two ends. Germline loops: CDR1 KGHSH, CDR2 LQKENI. The CDR3 loop reads CASSAGGGTGELFF. DNA for the CDR3: TGTGCCAGCTCAGCCGGAGGGGGAACCGGGGAGCTGTTTTTT.

The chain uses TRBV6-1 and TRBJ1-3; D is undetermined. In germline, CDR1 is MNHNS, CDR2 SASEGT. V dropped 3 bases and J dropped 2 bases, with 11 bases sitting between them. This CDR3 region has 15 residues. The CDR3 protein is CASSEDVRAGNTIYF. CDR3 sequence (DNA): TGTGCCAGCAGTGAGGATGTGAGGGCTGGAAACACCATATATTTT.

The rearrangement uses TRBV7-9 and TRBJ2-7; D gene unclear. Trimming left V 0 bases short and J 0 bases short, with 3 bases between. The CDR3 is 13 amino acids. The germline V gene has CDR1 SEHNR and CDR2 FQNEAQ (reference sequence). The CDR3 DNA follows: TGTGCCAGCAGCTTAGCGACCTCCTACGAGCAGTACTTC. The encoded protein is CASSLATSYEQYF.

The CDR3 spells CSVAGPGNTIYF. The CDR3 coding sequence is TGCAGCGTTGCTGGCCCAGGAAACACCATATATTTT. The rearrangement links TRBV29-1 to TRBJ1-3; the D is unclear. Trimming cost V 4 bases and J 4 bases, with 8 bases left between them. Germline values: CDR1 SQVTM, CDR2 ANQGSEA. This CDR3 has 12 residues.

The rearrangement links TRBV30 to TRBJ1-5; D might be TRBD1 (5 bases). Germline lookup yields CDR1 GTSNPN and CDR2 SVGIG (reference sequence). The CDR3 runs 13 residues. V lost 2 bases to trimming and J lost 5 bases, with 10 bases between them. CDR3 coding DNA: TGTGCCTGGAGTTCGGGGACGGATCAGCCCCAGCATTTT. Amino acid sequence: CAWSSGTDQPQHF.

The chain is built from TRBV29-1 and TRBJ2-1; 7 nucleotides agree with TRBD2. This CDR3 has 13 residues. J was trimmed by 6 bases and V by 1 base; bases with no gene match: 3. The germline V gene encodes CDR1 SQVTM and CDR2 ANQGSEA. CDR3 DNA: TGCAGCGTTGAAGGCGGGAGTATCAATGAGCAGTTCTTC. Translated: CSVEGGSINEQFF.

The chain couples TRBV13 to TRBJ2-3, with a weak D call TRBD2 (5 bases). V lost 7 bases, J lost 3 bases, and 17 bases lay in between. Germline CDR1 is PRHDT and CDR2 is FYEKMQ (reference sequence). The length of the CDR3 is 15 residues. The CDR3 region has the DNA TGTGCCAGCACCACTCTAGAGGGATTAACAGATACGCAGTATTTT. Amino acid sequence: CASTTLEGLTDTQYF.

The chain couples TRBV7-9 to TRBJ2-5; TRBD2 matches at 7 bases. The CDR3 extends over 14 amino acids. Germline V gene data show CDR1 as SEHNR and CDR2 as FQNEAQ (reference sequence). The V gene end was trimmed by 6 bases and the J gene end by 1 base; junction bases not matched to a gene: 5. The CDR3 region has the DNA TGTGCCAGCAGACCCCGGACTAGCCAAGAGACCCAGTACTTC. It yields the protein CASRPRTSQETQYF.

V gene TRBV20-1 combines with J gene TRBJ1-6, with D possibly matching TRBD1 (6 bases). The V end was cut by 3 bases, the J end by 2 bases, with 8 bases between. The CDR3 is 14 residues long. CDR1 is DFQATT, CDR2 SNEGSKA, per germline (reference sequence). This chain's CDR3 is CSASRTAYNSPLHF. The CDR3 coding sequence is TGCAGTGCTAGTAGGACAGCCTATAATTCACCCCTCCACTTT.

V and J are TRBV19 and TRBJ2-2; possibly TRBD1 for D (5 bases). Trimming removed 5 bases at V and 2 bases at J, with 12 bases between. Germline V gene sequence: CDR1 LNHDA, CDR2 SQIVND (reference sequence). The CDR3 runs to 15 residues. The CDR3 DNA reads as TGTGCCAGTAGTTGGTTGACAGCTAACACCGGGGAGCTGTTTTTT. Translation gives CASSWLTANTGELFF.

The J gene is TRBJ2-7, the V gene TRBV5-1; D might be TRBD1 (6 bases). Trimming pared 4 bases from V and 3 bases from J, leaving 14 bases between. The CDR3 spans 14 residues. Germline V CDR1 and CDR2: SGHRS, YFSETQ. The CDR3 here is CASSAPGHYYEQYF. CDR3 sequence (DNA): TGCGCCAGCAGCGCTCCGGGACACTACTACGAGCAGTACTTC. Full variable domain (remainder filled in from reference TRBV5-1 and TRBJ2-7): KAGVTQTPRYLIKTRGQQVTLSCSPISGHRSVSWYQQTPGQGLQFLFEYFSETQRNKGNFPGRFSGRQFSNSRSEMNVSTLELGDSALYLCASSAPGHYYEQYFGPGTRLTVT.

The rearrangement joins TRBV19 to TRBJ2-7, with D hard to call. Trimming cost V 7 bases and J 7 bases, with 20 bases left between them. This CDR3 is built from 14 residues. From germline, CDR1 is LNHDA and CDR2 SQIVND (reference sequence). The CDR3 DNA reads TGTGCCAGTACCCTCAGAGGACGGGCCCAAGAGCAGTACTTC. It encodes CASTLRGRAQEQYF.

The chain combines TRBV5-1 with TRBJ1-6, with a tentative D call TRBD1 (5 bases). Germline V gene lookup returns CDR1 SGHRS and CDR2 YFSETQ. The CDR3 consists of 19 residues. The V gene lost 1 base and the J gene lost 5 bases, with 22 bases spanning the gap. The CDR3 DNA reads TGCGCCAGCAGCTTGATCAGATCTAGCCAGGAACAGGATAATTCACCCCTCCACTTT. This sequence encodes CASSLIRSSQEQDNSPLHF.

The CDR3 DNA reads TGCGCCAGCAGCTTAAAAACCGGGACGGGAAATAATGAAGCTTTCTTT. Translated, it gives CASSLKTGTGNNEAFF. This sequence joins TRBV5-1 and TRBJ1-1; D possibly corresponds to TRBD1 (5 bases). The CDR3 has 16 amino acids. Germline V CDR1 and CDR2: SGHRS, YFSETQ. The V and J ends lost 2 bases and 7 bases respectively, with 21 bases between them.

This clone was picked up one time. This chain connects TRBV11-2 to TRBJ2-1; no reliable D call. CDR1 and CDR2 from the germline V gene are SGHAT and FQNNGV. The CDR3 spans 16 residues. V was shortened by 0 bases and J by 7 bases, with 16 bases between the two germline ends. The CDR3 sequence is CASSLEVAARLNEQFF. The CDR3 coding sequence is TGTGCCAGCAGCTTAGAGGTGGCGGCGAGGTTGAATGAGCAGTTCTTC.

This clone occurred once. The chain couples TRBV25-1 to TRBJ1-1, with 7 nucleotides matching TRBD1. Germline loops: CDR1 MGHDK, CDR2 SYGVNS. V lost 4 bases, J lost 1 base, and 9 bases stayed unmatched. CDR3 size: 16 residues. CDR3 DNA sequence: TGTGCCAGCAGTGGACGCGACAGGGAGGGGAACACTGAAGCTTTCTTT. This encodes CASSGRDREGNTEAFF. Drawing the rest from reference TRBV25-1 and TRBJ1-1, the complete variable domain is EADIYQTPRYLVIGTGKKITLECSQTMGHDKMYWYQQDPGMELHLIHYSYGVNSTEKGDLSSESTVSRIRTEHFPLTLESARPSHTSQYLCASSGRDREGNTEAFFGQGTRLTVV.

The V call is TRBV19, the J call TRBJ1-5; 7 positions match TRBD1. V shed 5 bases and J 8 bases; nucleotides not matched to a gene: 9. Germline V gives CDR1 LNHDA, CDR2 SQIVND (reference sequence). The CDR3 spans 14 residues. The CDR3 coding sequence is TGTGCCAGTAGTCCCGGGACAGTCACTAAGCCCCAGCATTTT. Translation: CASSPGTVTKPQHF.

CDR3 sequence: CASSYRGAMNTEAFF. CDR3 coding DNA: TGTGCCAGCAGTTATAGGGGAGCCATGAACACTGAAGCTTTCTTT. This rearrangement joins TRBV6-5 to TRBJ1-1, with TRBD1 as a possible D gene (5 bases). The CDR3 spans 15 residues. Trimming cost V 3 bases and J 0 bases, with 11 bases left between them. The germline V gene encodes CDR1 MNHEY and CDR2 SVGAGI.

In this sample, this clone turned up once. This sequence joins TRBV7-8 and TRBJ2-1, with D possibly TRBD1 on 5 matching bases. The CDR3 is 16 amino acids. Germline V lookup: CDR1 SGHVS, CDR2 FQNEAQ. Between the trimmed V and J ends, which lost 1 base and 6 bases, there was a span of 16 bases. The CDR3 bases are TGTGCCAGCAGCTTAGGAATGGGGCAGGGTAGCAATGAGCAGTTCTTC. This encodes CASSLGMGQGSNEQFF.